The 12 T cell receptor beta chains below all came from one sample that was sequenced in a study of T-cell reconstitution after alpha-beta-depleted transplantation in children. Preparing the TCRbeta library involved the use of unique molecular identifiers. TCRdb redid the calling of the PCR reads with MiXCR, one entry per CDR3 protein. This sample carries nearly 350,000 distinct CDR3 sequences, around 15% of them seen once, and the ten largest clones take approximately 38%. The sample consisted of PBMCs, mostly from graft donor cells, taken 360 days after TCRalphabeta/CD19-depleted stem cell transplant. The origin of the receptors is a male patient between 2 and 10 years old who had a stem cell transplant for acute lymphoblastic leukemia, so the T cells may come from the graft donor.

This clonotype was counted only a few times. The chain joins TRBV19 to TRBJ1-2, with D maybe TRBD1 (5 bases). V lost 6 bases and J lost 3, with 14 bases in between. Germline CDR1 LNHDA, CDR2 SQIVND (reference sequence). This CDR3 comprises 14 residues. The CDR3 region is CASRQGPGHYGYTF. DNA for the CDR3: TGTGCCAGTAGACAAGGGCCAGGGCACTATGGCTACACCTTC.

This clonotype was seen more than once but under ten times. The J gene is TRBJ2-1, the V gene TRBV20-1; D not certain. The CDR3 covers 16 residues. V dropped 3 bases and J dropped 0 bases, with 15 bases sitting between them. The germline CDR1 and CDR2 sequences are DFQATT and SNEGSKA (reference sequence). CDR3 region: CSASNRALSSYNEQFF. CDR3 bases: TGCAGTGCTAGCAACCGGGCACTTTCCTCCTACAATGAGCAGTTCTTC.

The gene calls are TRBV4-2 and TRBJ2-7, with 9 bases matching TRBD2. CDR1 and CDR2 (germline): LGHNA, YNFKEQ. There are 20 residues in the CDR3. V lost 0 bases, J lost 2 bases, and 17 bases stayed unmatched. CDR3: CASSQDLRRGGLPRAYEQYF. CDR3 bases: TGTGCCAGCAGCCAAGACCTCAGGCGGGGGGGACTTCCGAGAGCCTACGAGCAGTACTTC.

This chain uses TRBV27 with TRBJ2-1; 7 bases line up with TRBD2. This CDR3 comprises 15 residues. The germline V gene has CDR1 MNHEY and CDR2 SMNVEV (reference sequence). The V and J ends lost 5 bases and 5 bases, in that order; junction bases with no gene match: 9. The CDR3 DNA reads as TGTGCCAGCAGTCAGCGGGGCGGCTACCACAATGAGCAGTTCTTC. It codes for CASSQRGGYHNEQFF.

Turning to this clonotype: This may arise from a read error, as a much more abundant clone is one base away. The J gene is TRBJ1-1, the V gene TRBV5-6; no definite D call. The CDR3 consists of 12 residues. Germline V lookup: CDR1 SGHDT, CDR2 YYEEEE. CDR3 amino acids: CASSPGVAEAYF. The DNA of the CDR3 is TGTGCCAGCAGCCCTGGGGTTGCTGAAGCTTACTTT. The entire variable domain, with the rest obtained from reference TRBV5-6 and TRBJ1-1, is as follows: DAGVTQSPTHLIKTRGQQVTLRCSPKSGHDTVSWYQQALGQGPQFIFQYYEEEERQRGNFPDRFSGHQFPNYSSELNVNALLLGDSALYLCASSPGVAEAYFGQGTRLTVV.

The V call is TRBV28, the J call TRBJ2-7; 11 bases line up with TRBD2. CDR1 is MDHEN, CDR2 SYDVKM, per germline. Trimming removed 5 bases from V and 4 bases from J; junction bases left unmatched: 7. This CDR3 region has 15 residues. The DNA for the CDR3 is TGTGCCAGCAGTCTGATAGCGGGAGGGCCGTACGAGCAGTACTTC. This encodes CASSLIAGGPYEQYF.

Here the CDR3 reads CASSLGAMVDTQYF. CDR3 sequence (DNA): TGCGCCAGCAGCTTGGGAGCTATGGTGGATACGCAGTATTTT. The genes are TRBV5-1 and TRBJ2-3, with unresolved D. V lost 0 bases and J lost 6, with 11 bases in between. This CDR3 region has 14 residues. Germline V gene sequence: CDR1 SGHRS, CDR2 YFSETQ.

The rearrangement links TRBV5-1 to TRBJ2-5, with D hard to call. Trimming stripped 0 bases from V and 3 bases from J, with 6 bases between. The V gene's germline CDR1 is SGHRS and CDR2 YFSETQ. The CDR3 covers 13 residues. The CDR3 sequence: CASSLVAEETQYF. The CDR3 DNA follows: TGCGCCAGCAGCTTGGTAGCAGAAGAGACCCAGTACTTC.

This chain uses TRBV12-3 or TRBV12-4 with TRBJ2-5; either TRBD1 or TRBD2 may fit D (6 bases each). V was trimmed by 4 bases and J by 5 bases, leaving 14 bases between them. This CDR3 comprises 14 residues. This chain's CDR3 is CASSSGAGHETQYF. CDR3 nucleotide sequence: TGTGCCAGCAGTTCGGGGGCAGGGCACGAGACCCAGTACTTC.

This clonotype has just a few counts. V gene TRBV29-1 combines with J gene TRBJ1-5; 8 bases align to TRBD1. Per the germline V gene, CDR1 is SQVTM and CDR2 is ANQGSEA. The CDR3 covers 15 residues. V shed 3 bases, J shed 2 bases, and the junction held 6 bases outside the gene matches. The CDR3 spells CSVELGQGCNQPQHF. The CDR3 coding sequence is TGCAGCGTTGAGCTCGGACAGGGATGCAATCAGCCCCAGCATTTT.

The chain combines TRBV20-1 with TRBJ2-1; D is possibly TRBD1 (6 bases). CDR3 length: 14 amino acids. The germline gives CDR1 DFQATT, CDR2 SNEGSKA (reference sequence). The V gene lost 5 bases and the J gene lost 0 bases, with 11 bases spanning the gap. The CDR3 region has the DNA TGCAGTGCTCCGCTACAGGGCTCCTACAATGAGCAGTTCTTC. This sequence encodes CSAPLQGSYNEQFF.

CDR3 DNA: TGTGCCAGCAGTTTACTTCAGGGTGGAAACACCATATATTTT. Its translation is CASSLLQGGNTIYF. The chain employs TRBV28 and TRBJ1-3; D may be TRBD1 (5 bases). The germline V and J ends were trimmed by 2 bases and 3 bases, with 8 bases remaining between them. CDR1 is MDHEN and CDR2 is SYDVKM in the germline V gene. The CDR3 has 14 residues.